The 12 T cell receptor beta chains below all came from one sample that was sequenced in a study of blood T cell repertoires in COVID-19. Sequencing used immunoSEQ multiplex PCR; TCRdb keeps in-frame clones, though not all of them. The data hold about 220,000 clones, with 82% observed a single time. Sequenced: peripheral blood. The receptors stem from a woman in her 70s with COVID-19, enrolled during active disease.

This chain uses TRBV6-5 with TRBJ2-7; maybe TRBD1 (6 bases). CDR1 and CDR2 (germline): MNHEY, SVGAGI. The CDR3 contains 15 residues. The V gene lost 6 bases and the J gene lost 0 bases, with 15 bases spanning the gap. Written as DNA, the CDR3 is TGTGCCAGCAGCCTAGATAGGGACATCTCCTACGAGCAGTACTTC. Amino acids: CASSLDRDISYEQYF.

This chain joins TRBV6-5 and TRBJ1-5; D ambiguous. Germline assignment: CDR1 MNHEY and CDR2 SVGAGI. The CDR3 runs to 14 residues. Trimming removed 6 bases from V and 6 bases from J, with 15 bases in between. In DNA, the CDR3 is TGTGCCAGCAGCTATTACCAAAGCGGTCAGCCCCAGCATTTT. It is translated as CASSYYQSGQPQHF.

The V and J genes are TRBV6-2 or TRBV6-3 and TRBJ1-2, with 7 bases aligning to TRBD1. This CDR3 region has 13 residues. Germline V gene data show CDR1 as MNHEY and CDR2 as SVGEGT. V was clipped by 5 bases and J by 8 bases; unmatched bases: 8. CDR3 sequence (DNA): TGTGCCAGCAGTCTGACAGGGCCTCAAGGCTACACCTTC. This encodes CASSLTGPQGYTF.

The chain links TRBV20-1 to TRBJ1-4; weak D call: TRBD1 (5 bases). V was pared by 3 bases and J by 1 base, with 15 bases between. The CDR3 has 16 residues. CDR1 is DFQATT and CDR2 is SNEGSKA in the germline V gene (reference sequence). CDR3 amino acids: CSASSREGVTNEKLFF. CDR3 nucleotide sequence: TGCAGTGCTAGTTCCAGGGAGGGAGTAACTAATGAAAAACTGTTTTTT.

This clone occurred a few times. This sequence joins TRBV21-1 and TRBJ1-5; the table's D gene call, TRBD1, was not cross checked with the DNA. TRBV21-1 is an annotated pseudogene. The CDR3 contains 15 residues. CDR3: CASSPDRSSNQPQHF. The CDR3 nucleotides are TGTGCCAGCAGCCCCGACAGGAGTAGCAATCAGCCCCAGCATTTT.

The chain links TRBV5-6 to TRBJ1-1; D unclear. Germline loops: CDR1 SGHDT, CDR2 YYEEEE. This CDR3 comprises 11 residues. V lost 4 bases and J lost 3, with 4 bases in between. The CDR3 sequence: CASSQDTEAFF. In DNA, the CDR3 is TGTGCCAGCAGCCAGGACACTGAAGCTTTCTTT.

This clone was seen just once. The chain combines TRBV15 with TRBJ1-5; 7 positions match TRBD1. J gave up 0 bases and V 4 bases, and 6 bases lay outside the gene matches. The CDR3 runs 16 residues. Germline V gene sequence: CDR1 LNHNV, CDR2 YYDKDF (reference sequence). The chain's CDR3 is CATSTGDSFSNQPQHF. CDR3 bases: TGTGCCACCAGCACCGGGGACAGTTTTAGCAATCAGCCCCAGCATTTT.

The chain carries TRBV18 and TRBJ1-1, with a tentative D call TRBD1 (5 bases). Germline assignment: CDR1 KGHSH and CDR2 LQKENI. This CDR3 has 14 residues. V lost 2 bases, J lost 11 bases, and 18 bases lay in between. The CDR3 region is CASSPAGVLGNAFF. CDR3 coding DNA: TGTGCCAGCTCACCAGCGGGGGTTCTTGGGAATGCTTTCTTT.

This chain links TRBV28 with TRBJ1-6; no clear D. There are 14 residues in the CDR3. Germline V gene lookup returns CDR1 MDHEN and CDR2 SYDVKM. V was pared by 3 bases and J by 9 bases, with 12 bases between. CDR3 in DNA: TGTGCCAGCAGTTTCGAGCAACGATCTTCACCCCTCCACTTT. Amino acids: CASSFEQRSSPLHF.

J is TRBJ1-2 and V is TRBV10-3; 7 bases align to TRBD1. V lost 8 bases and J lost 0; bases outside the gene matches: 9. CDR3 length: 15 residues. Per the germline V gene, CDR1 is ENHRY and CDR2 is SYGVKD. The CDR3 DNA follows: TGTGCCATCGGAGGGGGACAGCCTTCTAACTATGGCTACACCTTC. Translated: CAIGGGQPSNYGYTF.

The chain uses TRBV6-5 and TRBJ2-3; TRBD1 matches at 9 bases. This CDR3 is 15 amino acids long. Germline V CDR1 and CDR2: MNHEY, SVGAGI. The ends lost 4 bases at V and 5 bases at J; junction bases unmatched: 7. CDR3 amino acids: CASSWDRARIDTQYF. The CDR3 bases are TGTGCCAGCAGTTGGGACAGGGCCAGGATAGATACGCAGTATTTT.

The chain carries TRBV2 and TRBJ1-4; unclear D gene. The V end lost 6 bases, the J end lost 8 bases, and 13 bases lay between the germline ends. The CDR3 spans 13 residues. The V gene's germline CDR1 is SNHLY and CDR2 FYNNEI. CDR3 nucleotide sequence: TGTGCCAGCAGAGAGACACGTTCGGAAAAACTGTTTTTT. Translation gives CASRETRSEKLFF.